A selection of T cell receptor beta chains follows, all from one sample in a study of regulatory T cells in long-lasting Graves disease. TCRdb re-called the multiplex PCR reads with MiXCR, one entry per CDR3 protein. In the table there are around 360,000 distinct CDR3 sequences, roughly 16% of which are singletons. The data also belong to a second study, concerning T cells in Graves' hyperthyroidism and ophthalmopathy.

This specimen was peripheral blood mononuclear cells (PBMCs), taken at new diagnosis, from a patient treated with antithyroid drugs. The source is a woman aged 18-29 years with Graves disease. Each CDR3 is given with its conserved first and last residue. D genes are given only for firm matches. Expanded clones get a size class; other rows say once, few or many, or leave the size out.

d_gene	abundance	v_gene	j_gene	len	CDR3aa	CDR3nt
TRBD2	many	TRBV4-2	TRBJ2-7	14	CASSHGGRTYEQYF	TGTGCCAGCAGCCACGGCGGGAGAACTTACGAGCAGTACTTC
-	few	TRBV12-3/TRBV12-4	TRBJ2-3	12	CASSRRLDTQYF	TGTGCCAGCAGCCGGCGGCTAGATACGCAGTATTTT
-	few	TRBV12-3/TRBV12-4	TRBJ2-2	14	CASSLNSGSGELFF	TGTGCCAGCAGCCTAAATAGCGGATCCGGGGAGCTGTTTTTT
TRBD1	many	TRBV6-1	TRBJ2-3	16	CASSPGDRGLTDTQYF	TGTGCCAGCAGCCCCGGGGACAGGGGCCTGACAGATACGCAGTATTTT
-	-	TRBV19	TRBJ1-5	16	CASSIDWGRVNQPQHF	TGTGCCAGTAGTATAGATTGGGGACGGGTAAATCAGCCCCAGCATTTT
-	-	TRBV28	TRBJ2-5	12	CAAGAVGETQYF	TGTGCCGCGGGGGCAGTTGGAGAGACCCAGTACTTC
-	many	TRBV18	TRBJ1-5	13	CASSPADDQPQHF	TGTGCCAGCTCACCCGCGGACGATCAGCCCCAGCATTTT
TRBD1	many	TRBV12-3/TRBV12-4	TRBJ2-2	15	CASSQEVTGPGELFF	TGTGCCAGCAGTCAGGAGGTGACAGGGCCCGGGGAGCTGTTTTTT
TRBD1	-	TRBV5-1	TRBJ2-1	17	CASSYRTGALIYNEQFF	TGCGCCAGCAGCTACCGGACAGGGGCACTTATCTACAATGAGCAGTTCTTC
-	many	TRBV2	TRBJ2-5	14	CASRELASQETQYF	TGTGCCAGCAGAGAGTTGGCCTCCCAAGAGACCCAGTACTTC
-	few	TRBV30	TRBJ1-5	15	CAWGGGQTINQPQHF	TGTGCCTGGGGCGGTGGACAGACCATCAATCAGCCCCAGCATTTT
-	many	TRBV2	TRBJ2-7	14	CASGPGHGTYEQYF	TGTGCCAGCGGACCGGGACATGGAACCTACGAGCAGTACTTC
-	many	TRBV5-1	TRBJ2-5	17	CASSLSLRTLGQETQYF	TGCGCCAGCAGCCTCTCCCTCAGAACACTAGGACAAGAGACCCAGTACTTC
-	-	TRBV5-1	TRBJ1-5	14	CASSPESANQPQHF	TGCGCCAGCAGCCCCGAGTCAGCCAATCAGCCCCAGCATTTT
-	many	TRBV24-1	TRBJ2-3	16	CATSDPRTLGADTQYF	TGTGCCACCAGTGATCCCCGGACCTTAGGGGCAGATACGCAGTATTTT
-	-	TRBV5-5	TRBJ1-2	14	CASSLQGRDYGYTF	TGTGCCAGCAGCCTACAAGGTCGGGACTATGGCTACACCTTC
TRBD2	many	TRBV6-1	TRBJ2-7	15	CASSWTSGGAYEQYF	TGTGCCAGCAGCTGGACTAGCGGGGGGGCGTACGAGCAGTACTTC
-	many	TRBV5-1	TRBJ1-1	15	CASSNDLTGNTEAFF	TGCGCCAGCAGTAACGACCTAACAGGGAACACTGAAGCTTTCTTT
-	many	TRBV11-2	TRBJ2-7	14	CASSSPGTTYEQYF	TGTGCCAGCAGCTCCCCCGGGACAACCTACGAGCAGTACTTC
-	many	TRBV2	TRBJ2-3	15	CASSRSDYPADTQYF	TGTGCCAGCAGTCGTTCCGACTACCCAGCAGATACGCAGTATTTT
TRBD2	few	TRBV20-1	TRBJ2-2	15	CSASGLAGGSGELFF	TGCAGTGCTAGCGGACTAGCGGGAGGTTCCGGGGAGCTGTTTTTT
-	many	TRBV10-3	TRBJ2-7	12	CAISGNSYEQYF	TGTGCCATCAGCGGGAACTCCTACGAGCAGTACTTC
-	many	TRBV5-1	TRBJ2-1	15	CASSESLGGRNEQFF	TGCGCCAGCAGCGAAAGTTTGGGTGGTCGTAATGAGCAGTTCTTC
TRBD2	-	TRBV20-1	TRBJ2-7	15	CSARSLAGVSYEQYF	TGCAGTGCTAGATCCTTAGCGGGAGTAAGCTACGAGCAGTACTTC
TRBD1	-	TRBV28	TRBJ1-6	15	CASSWGGTVNSPLHF	TGTGCCAGCAGTTGGGGCGGGACAGTTAATTCACCCCTCCACTTT
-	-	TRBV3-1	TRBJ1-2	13	CASSQLQSYGYTF	TGTGCCAGCAGCCAATTACAAAGCTATGGCTACACCTTC
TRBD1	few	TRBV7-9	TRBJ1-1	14	CASRNTGDNTEAFF	TGTGCCAGCAGAAATACAGGGGATAACACTGAAGCTTTCTTT
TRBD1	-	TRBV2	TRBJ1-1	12	CASSVRDSEAFF	TGTGCCAGCAGTGTCAGGGACAGTGAAGCTTTCTTT
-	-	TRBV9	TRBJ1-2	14	CASSVSGLGDGYTF	TGTGCCAGCAGCGTTTCAGGGTTGGGGGATGGCTACACCTTC
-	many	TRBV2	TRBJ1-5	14	CASSEASQYQPQHF	TGTGCCAGCAGTGAAGCATCACAGTATCAGCCCCAGCATTTT
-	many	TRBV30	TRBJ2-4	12	CAWMGAKNIQYF	TGTGCCTGGATGGGAGCCAAAAACATTCAGTACTTC
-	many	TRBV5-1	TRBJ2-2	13	CASSERLAGELFF	TGCGCCAGCAGCGAAAGACTAGCCGGGGAGCTGTTTTTT
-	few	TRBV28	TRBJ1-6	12	CASSLFGSPLHF	TGTGCCAGCAGTTTGTTTGGTTCACCCCTCCACTTT
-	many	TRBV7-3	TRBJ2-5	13	CASSRSLSETQYF	TGTGCCAGCAGCCGAAGCCTCTCTGAGACCCAGTACTTC
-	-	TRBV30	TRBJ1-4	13	CAWSGPGSLELFF	TGTGCCTGGAGTGGGCCCGGCTCGTTAGAACTGTTTTTT
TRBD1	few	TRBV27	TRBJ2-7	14	CASRIPGTGAEQYF	TGTGCCTCCAGGATCCCAGGGACAGGGGCCGAGCAGTACTTC
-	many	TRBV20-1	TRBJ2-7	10	CSAKEMEQYF	TGCAGTGCTAAGGAGATGGAGCAGTACTTC
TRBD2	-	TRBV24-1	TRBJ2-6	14	CATSVGGGAYVLTF	TGTGCCACCAGCGTCGGCGGGGGGGCCTACGTCCTGACTTTC
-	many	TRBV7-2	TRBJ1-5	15	CASSLGPGGNQPQHF	TGTGCCAGCAGCTTAGGTCCAGGCGGCAATCAGCCCCAGCATTTT
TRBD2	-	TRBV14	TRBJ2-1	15	CASSLMTSGMIEQFF	TGTGCCAGCAGCCTTATGACTAGCGGGATGATTGAGCAGTTCTTC
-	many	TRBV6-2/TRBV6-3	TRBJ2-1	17	CASSYSNRGWSYNEQFF	TGTGCCAGCAGTTACTCGAATCGGGGTTGGTCCTACAATGAGCAGTTCTTC
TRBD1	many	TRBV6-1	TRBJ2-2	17	CATSPRTGGVNGGELFF	TGTGCCACCTCACCCCGGACAGGGGGCGTCAACGGCGGGGAGCTGTTTTTT
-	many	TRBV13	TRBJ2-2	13	CASSRRGTGELFF	TGTGCCAGCAGCCGCAGGGGAACCGGGGAGCTGTTTTTT
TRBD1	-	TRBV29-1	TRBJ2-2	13	CSAVQGDTGELFF	TGCAGCGCGGTCCAGGGGGACACCGGGGAGCTGTTTTTT
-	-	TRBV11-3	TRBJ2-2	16	CASSLDPPGLGGELFF	TGTGCCAGCAGCTTAGACCCGCCGGGGCTTGGCGGGGAGCTGTTTTTT
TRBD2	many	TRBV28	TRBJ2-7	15	CASSFIGGGAYEQYF	TGTGCCAGCAGTTTCATCGGCGGGGGGGCCTACGAGCAGTACTTC
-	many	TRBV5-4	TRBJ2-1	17	CASSSVHRGEGDNEQFF	TGTGCCAGCAGCTCGGTCCACCGGGGAGAGGGGGACAATGAGCAGTTCTTC
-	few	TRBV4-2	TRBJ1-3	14	CASSQGGRGDTIYF	TGTGCCAGCAGCCAAGGAGGCAGGGGCGACACCATATATTTT
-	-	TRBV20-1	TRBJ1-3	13	CSARGGRGNTIYF	TGCAGTGCGAGGGGGGGGCGCGGAAACACCATATATTTT
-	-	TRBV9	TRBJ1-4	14	CASSVASRNEKLFF	TGTGCCAGCAGCGTAGCTTCCAGGAATGAAAAACTGTTTTTT
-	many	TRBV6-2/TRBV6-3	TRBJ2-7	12	CASSYSPNEQYF	TGTGCCAGCAGTTACTCGCCGAACGAGCAGTACTTC
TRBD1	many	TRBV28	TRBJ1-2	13	CASSATGGYGYTF	TGTGCCAGCAGTGCAACAGGGGGCTATGGCTACACCTTC
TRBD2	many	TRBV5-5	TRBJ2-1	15	CASSFSGGGYNEQFF	TGTGCCAGCAGTTTTAGCGGGGGGGGATACAATGAGCAGTTCTTC
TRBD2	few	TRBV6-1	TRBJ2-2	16	CASRSYLAGGTGELFF	TGTGCCAGCAGGTCCTACCTAGCGGGAGGGACCGGGGAGCTGTTTTTT
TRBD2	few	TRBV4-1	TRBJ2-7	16	CASSGRTSGGRYEQYF	TGCGCCAGCAGCGGACGGACTAGCGGGGGGAGGTACGAGCAGTACTTC